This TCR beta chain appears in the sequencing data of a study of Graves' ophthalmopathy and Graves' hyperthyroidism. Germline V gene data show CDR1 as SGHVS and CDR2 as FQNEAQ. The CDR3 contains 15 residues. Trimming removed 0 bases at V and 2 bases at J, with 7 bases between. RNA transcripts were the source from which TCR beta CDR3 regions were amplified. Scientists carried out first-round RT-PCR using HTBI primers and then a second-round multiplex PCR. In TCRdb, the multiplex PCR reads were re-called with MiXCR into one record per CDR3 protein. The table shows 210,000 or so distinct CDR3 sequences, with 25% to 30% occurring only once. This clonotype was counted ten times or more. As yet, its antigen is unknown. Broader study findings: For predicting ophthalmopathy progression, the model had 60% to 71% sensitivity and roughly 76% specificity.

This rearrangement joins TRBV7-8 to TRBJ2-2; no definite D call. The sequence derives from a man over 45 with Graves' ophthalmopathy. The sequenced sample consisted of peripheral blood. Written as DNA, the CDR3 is TGTGCCAGCAGCTTAGCAGCGAGAAACACCGGGGAGCTGTTTTTT. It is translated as CASSLAARNTGELFF.